This entry lists 7 T cell receptor beta chains sequenced from one sample in a study of blood T cell repertoires in COVID-19. Produced via immunoSEQ multiplex PCR; TCRdb's table is partial and in-frame only. Among 250,000 to 300,000 clones listed, about 89% were seen once. The specimen was peripheral blood. The receptors were gathered from a woman aged 55 to 70 with acute or convalescent COVID-19.

Details on this clone: In the same sample, other DNA sequences code for this CDR3. The chain combines TRBV5-4 with TRBJ2-3; D not resolved. Germline V lookup: CDR1 SGHNT, CDR2 YYREEE (reference sequence). Trimming left V 4 bases short and J 0 bases short, with 3 bases between. This CDR3 is built from 12 residues. The CDR3 bases are TGTGCCAGCAGCCCGAGCACAGATACGCAGTATTTT. It yields the protein CASSPSTDTQYF.

This rearrangement joins TRBV19 to TRBJ1-6; D is perhaps TRBD1 (5 bases). The V end was cut by 7 bases, the J end by 4 bases, with 14 bases between. The CDR3 has 15 residues. Germline CDR1 is LNHDA and CDR2 is SQIVND (reference sequence). CDR3 in DNA: TGTGCCAGTACTGACAGCATCCTTTATAATTCACCCCTCCACTTT. It is translated as CASTDSILYNSPLHF.

This rearrangement joins TRBV5-1 to TRBJ1-5; the D gene is possibly TRBD1 (5 bases). V gave up 0 bases and J gave up 3 bases, with 13 bases separating them. Germline V gives CDR1 SGHRS, CDR2 YFSETQ. The CDR3 loop spans 16 amino acids. CDR3 residues: CASSLGVQGNNQPQHF. As DNA, the CDR3 is TGCGCCAGCAGCTTGGGTGTGCAGGGAAACAATCAGCCCCAGCATTTT. Variable domain in full (rest from reference TRBV5-1 and TRBJ1-5): KAGVTQTPRYLIKTRGQQVTLSCSPISGHRSVSWYQQTPGQGLQFLFEYFSETQRNKGNFPGRFSGRQFSNSRSEMNVSTLELGDSALYLCASSLGVQGNNQPQHFGDGTRLSIL.

The chain couples TRBV28 to TRBJ2-1, with a possible D match to TRBD2 (6 bases). CDR1 is MDHEN, CDR2 SYDVKM, per germline. Trimming took 7 bases from V and 6 from J, leaving 13 bases between them. The CDR3 consists of 13 residues. CDR3 sequence reads: CASNQGRINEQFF. In DNA, the CDR3 is TGTGCCAGCAACCAAGGGAGGATCAATGAGCAGTTCTTC.

This sequence joins TRBV19 and TRBJ1-2; D is ambiguous. Germline V gene data show CDR1 as LNHDA and CDR2 as SQIVND (reference sequence). CDR3 size: 13 residues. V was trimmed by 7 bases and J by 2 bases, leaving 11 bases between them. The CDR3 sequence is CASTSVLNYGYTF. DNA of the CDR3: TGTGCCAGTACCAGCGTTCTGAACTATGGCTACACCTTC. The full variable domain, completed using reference TRBV19 and TRBJ1-2, is DGGITQSPKYLFRKEGQNVTLSCEQNLNHDAMYWYRQDPGQGLRLIYYSQIVNDFQKGDIAEGYSVSREKKESFPLTVTSAQKNPTAFYLCASTSVLNYGYTFGSGTRLTVV.

This clone was recorded once. The chain recombines TRBV7-2 with TRBJ2-2; TRBD1 aligns across 8 bases. The CDR3 is 18 residues long. Trimming took 3 bases from V and 3 from J; bases not matched to a gene: 12. In germline, CDR1 is SGHTA, CDR2 FQGNSA. CDR3 DNA: TGTGCCAGCAGCTTTGGGGTCAGGGGGCGCCCGGACACCGGGGAGCTGTTTTTT. Its translation: CASSFGVRGRPDTGELFF.

The chain recombines TRBV6-2 or TRBV6-3 with TRBJ2-3; 9 bases map to TRBD2. V trimming: 6 bases; J trimming: 7 bases; junction bases outside the gene matches: 5. The CDR3 has 13 residues. Germline V gene sequence: CDR1 MNHEY, CDR2 SVGEGT. The CDR3 protein is CASSSGLANTQYF. The CDR3 DNA follows: TGTGCCAGCAGCTCGGGACTAGCAAATACGCAGTATTTT.